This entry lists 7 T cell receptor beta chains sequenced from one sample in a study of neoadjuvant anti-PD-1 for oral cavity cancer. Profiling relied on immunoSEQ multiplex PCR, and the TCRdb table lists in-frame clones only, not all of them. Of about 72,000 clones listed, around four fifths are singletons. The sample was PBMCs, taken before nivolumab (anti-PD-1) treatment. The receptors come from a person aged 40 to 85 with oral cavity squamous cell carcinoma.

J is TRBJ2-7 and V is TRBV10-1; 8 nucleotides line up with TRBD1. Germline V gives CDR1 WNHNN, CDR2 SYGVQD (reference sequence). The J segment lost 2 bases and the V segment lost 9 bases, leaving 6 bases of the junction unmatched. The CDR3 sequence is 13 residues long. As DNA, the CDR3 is TGCGCCAGGGGGCGGACAGGGACCTACGAGCAGTACTTC. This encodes CARGRTGTYEQYF.

Here the CDR3 DNA reads TGTGCCAGCAGCCGGGGGAATACGCAGTATTTT. It encodes CASSRGNTQYF. The genes are TRBV11-2 and TRBJ2-3, with a possible D match to TRBD2 (6 bases). The CDR3 is 11 residues long. Trimming left V 5 bases short and J 7 bases short, with 7 bases between. Per germline, CDR1 SGHAT and CDR2 FQNNGV.

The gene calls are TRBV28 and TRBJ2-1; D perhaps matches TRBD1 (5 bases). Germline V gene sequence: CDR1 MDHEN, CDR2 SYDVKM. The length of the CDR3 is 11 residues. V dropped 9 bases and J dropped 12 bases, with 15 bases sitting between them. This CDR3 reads CASRQGVGQFF. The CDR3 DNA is TGTGCCAGTCGCCAGGGTGTAGGGCAGTTCTTC.

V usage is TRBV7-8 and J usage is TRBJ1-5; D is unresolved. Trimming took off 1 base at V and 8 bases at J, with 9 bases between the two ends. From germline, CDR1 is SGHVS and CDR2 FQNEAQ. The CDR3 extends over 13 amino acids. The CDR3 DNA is TGTGCCAGCAGCTTAGTTACACACGAGCCCCAGCATTTT. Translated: CASSLVTHEPQHF.

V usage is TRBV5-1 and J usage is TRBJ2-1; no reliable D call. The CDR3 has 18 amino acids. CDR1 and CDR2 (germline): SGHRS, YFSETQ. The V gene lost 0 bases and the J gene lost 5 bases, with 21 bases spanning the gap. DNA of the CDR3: TGCGCCAGCAGCTTGGTAGGGTCCACCATCCTCCACGACAATGAGCAGTTCTTC. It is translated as CASSLVGSTILHDNEQFF.

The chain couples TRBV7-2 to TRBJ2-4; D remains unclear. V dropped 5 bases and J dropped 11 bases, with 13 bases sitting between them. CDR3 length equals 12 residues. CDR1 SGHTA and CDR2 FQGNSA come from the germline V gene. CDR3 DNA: TGTGCCAGCAGCCCTGGTGATAGGGTTCAGTACTTC. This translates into CASSPGDRVQYF.

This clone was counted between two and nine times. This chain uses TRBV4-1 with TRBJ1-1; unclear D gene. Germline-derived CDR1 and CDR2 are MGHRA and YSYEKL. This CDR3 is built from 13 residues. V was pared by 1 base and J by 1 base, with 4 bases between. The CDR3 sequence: CASSQAPNTEAFF. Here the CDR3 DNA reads TGCGCCAGCAGCCAAGCGCCGAACACTGAAGCTTTCTTT.